This TCR beta chain was observed in a study of shared clonotypes between healthy human individuals. Genomic DNA from each subset was divided evenly over several immunoSEQ plates. The method was immunoSEQ multiplex PCR; TCRdb's version includes in-frame clones alone and lacks a portion of them. The table has approximately 100,000 clones, roughly 70% seen once; the top ten hold approximately 25%. CD8 memory fractions consisted of CD45RO+ and CCR7-negative CD45RA+ TemRA cells together. The CDR3 has 15 amino acids. V shed 1 base and J shed 2 bases, with 7 bases lying between them. Germline V gene lookup returns CDR1 SGHDT and CDR2 YYEEEE.

The TCR originated in a woman in her twenties or thirties in good health. This sequence joins TRBV5-6 and TRBJ2-6, with D perhaps given as TRBD1 or TRBD2 (5 bases each). What was sequenced was memory CD8+ T cells sorted from blood. Subset denoted: CD45RO+ cells pooled with CCR7-negative TemRA cells. CDR3 bases: TGTGCCAGCAGCTTGATGGGGGCTGGGGCCAACGTCCTGACTTTC. It encodes CASSLMGAGANVLTF.